These 22 T cell receptor beta chains came from one sample sequenced in a study of blood T cell repertoires in COVID-19. The repertoire was sequenced with immunoSEQ multiplex PCR; TCRdb's copy has only in-frame clones and lacks some. The sample includes about 140,000 clones, around 82% of them seen just once. The sample comprised peripheral blood. These receptors all stem from a man aged 55 to 70 with acute or convalescent COVID-19.

The chain employs TRBV7-9 and TRBJ2-1; D possibly corresponds to TRBD1 (6 bases). V was clipped by 8 bases and J by 5 bases, with 13 bases between them. The CDR3 runs to 13 residues. Germline lookup yields CDR1 SEHNR and CDR2 FQNEAQ (reference sequence). Written as DNA, the CDR3 is TGTGCCAGCCTAAGGTCAGGGGACAATGAGCAGTTCTTC. It yields the protein CASLRSGDNEQFF.

This chain links TRBV19 with TRBJ1-4; the D gene is possibly TRBD1 (5 bases). Germline V gene lookup returns CDR1 LNHDA and CDR2 SQIVND (reference sequence). Trimming cost V 6 bases and J 7 bases, with 21 bases left between them. The CDR3 length is 16 residues. CDR3 nucleotides: TGTGCCAGTAGACCCTCCTCCGGGGGGAGGAGTGAAAAACTGTTTTTT. As protein: CASRPSSGGRSEKLFF. Full variable domain (missing parts from reference TRBV19 and TRBJ1-4): DGGITQSPKYLFRKEGQNVTLSCEQNLNHDAMYWYRQDPGQGLRLIYYSQIVNDFQKGDIAEGYSVSREKKESFPLTVTSAQKNPTAFYLCASRPSSGGRSEKLFFGSGTQLSVL.

The chain combines TRBV6-1 with TRBJ1-2; D perhaps matches TRBD1 (5 bases). The CDR3 loop spans 13 amino acids. With 3 bases removed from V and 4 bases from J, the gap between germline ends came to 9 bases. The germline CDR1 and CDR2 sequences are MNHNS and SASEGT. This CDR3 is CASSEGGVYGYTF. Written as DNA, the CDR3 is TGTGCCAGCAGTGAGGGGGGGGTCTATGGCTACACCTTC.

The genes are TRBV7-6 and TRBJ2-1; 9 nucleotides line up with TRBD2. The germline CDR1 and CDR2 sequences are SGHVS and FNYEAQ. V shed 2 bases, J shed 3 bases, and the junction held 5 bases outside the gene matches. The CDR3 is made up of 16 amino acids. CDR3: CASSLLAGGNYNEQFF. The CDR3 bases are TGTGCCAGCAGCTTACTGGCGGGAGGGAACTACAATGAGCAGTTCTTC.

This sequence joins TRBV5-1 and TRBJ2-3, with D tentatively TRBD1 (7 bases). Germline loops: CDR1 SGHRS, CDR2 YFSETQ. The CDR3 runs 14 residues. Trimming shortened V by 1 base and J by 8 bases, and 14 bases separated the two germline ends. CDR3 in amino acids: CASSLFVQGGTQYF. CDR3 coding DNA: TGCGCCAGCAGCTTGTTCGTCCAGGGGGGTACGCAGTATTTT. Together with reference TRBV5-1 and TRBJ2-3, the CDR3 gives the full variable domain: KAGVTQTPRYLIKTRGQQVTLSCSPISGHRSVSWYQQTPGQGLQFLFEYFSETQRNKGNFPGRFSGRQFSNSRSEMNVSTLELGDSALYLCASSLFVQGGTQYFGPGTRLTVL.

The chain recombines TRBV11-2 with TRBJ2-2, with 10 bases lining up with TRBD1. Germline CDR1 reads SGHAT; CDR2 reads FQNNGV. V shed 4 bases, J shed 4 bases, and the junction held 9 bases outside the gene matches. The CDR3 covers 17 residues. The CDR3 sequence: CASSSPGQGPGTGELFF. The CDR3 coding sequence is TGTGCCAGCAGCTCCCCGGGACAGGGGCCGGGCACCGGGGAGCTGTTTTTT.

This clone is a singleton in its sample. This rearrangement joins TRBV20-1 to TRBJ1-1; D call uncertain. The CDR3 sequence is 10 residues long. Trimming removed 5 bases at V and 5 bases at J, with 6 bases between. Germline V lookup: CDR1 DFQATT, CDR2 SNEGSKA (reference sequence). The CDR3 DNA sequence: TGCAGTGCTCCCCTGACTGAAGCTTTCTTT. Its protein product is CSAPLTEAFF.

The rearrangement joins TRBV2 to TRBJ2-1; no clear D gene. V lost 3 bases, J lost 4 bases, and 22 bases lay in between. The germline V gene encodes CDR1 SNHLY and CDR2 FYNNEI. The CDR3 consists of 18 residues. The CDR3 DNA reads TGTGCCAGCAGTGACCCTGTGAGACTCCTATTATTGTACAATGAGCAGTTCTTC. Translated, it gives CASSDPVRLLLLYNEQFF.

The chain carries TRBV2 and TRBJ2-3, with D perhaps matching TRBD1 (6 bases). This CDR3 is 15 amino acids long. CDR1 SNHLY and CDR2 FYNNEI come from the germline V gene. With 11 bases removed from V and 3 bases from J, the gap between germline ends came to 21 bases. CDR3 region: CASTDSAGWTDTQYF. CDR3 sequence (DNA): TGTGCCTCCACGGACAGCGCTGGGTGGACAGATACGCAGTATTTT.

The chain is built from TRBV6-1 and TRBJ1-5, with unresolved D. With 2 bases removed from V and 3 bases from J, the gap between germline ends came to 14 bases. Germline lookup yields CDR1 MNHNS and CDR2 SASEGT. CDR3 length equals 16 residues. DNA of the CDR3: TGTGCCAGCAGTGAACTCCCGGCAGGATCCAATCAGCCCCAGCATTTT. This gives the protein CASSELPAGSNQPQHF.

This chain joins TRBV4-1 and TRBJ2-3; the D gene is possibly TRBD1 (5 bases). V was shortened by 4 bases and J by 0 bases, with 8 bases between the two germline ends. The CDR3 runs 14 residues. Germline CDR1 and CDR2: MGHRA and YSYEKL. Here the CDR3 reads CASSPQGSTDTQYF. DNA for the CDR3: TGCGCCAGCAGCCCCCAGGGCAGCACAGATACGCAGTATTTT.

V and J are TRBV19 and TRBJ1-1; D is uncertain. The germline CDR1 and CDR2 sequences are LNHDA and SQIVND (reference sequence). Trimming took off 6 bases at V and 4 bases at J, with 12 bases between the two ends. The CDR3 contains 13 residues. CDR3 coding DNA: TGTGCCAGTAGAGTTCTTGTCGGCACTGAAGCTTTCTTT. Protein product: CASRVLVGTEAFF.

The rearrangement links TRBV7-8 to TRBJ2-2, with TRBD1 matching over 7 bases. The CDR3 contains 15 residues. The germline V gene encodes CDR1 SGHVS and CDR2 FQNEAQ. The V gene end was trimmed by 4 bases and the J gene end by 6 bases; junction bases not matched to a gene: 8. CDR3 DNA sequence: TGTGCCAGCAGCTGGAACAGGGGCTTCGCCGGGGAGCTGTTTTTT. Its protein is CASSWNRGFAGELFF.

This chain connects TRBV4-1 to TRBJ2-3; perhaps TRBD2 as D (5 bases). Germline V gives CDR1 MGHRA, CDR2 YSYEKL. There are 16 residues in the CDR3. V was cut by 4 bases and J by 4 bases, with 18 bases left in between. CDR3: CASSRRPEEPPDTQYF. The CDR3 DNA reads as TGCGCCAGCAGCCGCCGACCGGAGGAACCTCCAGATACGCAGTATTTT.

The chain combines TRBV6-5 with TRBJ2-1, with D possibly TRBD1 on 6 matching bases. The CDR3 consists of 15 residues. V was trimmed by 2 bases and J by 8 bases, leaving 16 bases between them. The germline gives CDR1 MNHEY, CDR2 SVGAGI. CDR3 residues: CASSYDADSFYEQFF. CDR3 coding DNA: TGTGCCAGCAGTTACGACGCGGACAGTTTCTATGAGCAGTTCTTC.

The chain couples TRBV28 to TRBJ2-2; 10 nucleotides line up with TRBD2. Trimming took 7 bases from V and 7 from J; bases not matched to a gene: 6. The CDR3 sequence is 14 residues long. From germline, CDR1 is MDHEN and CDR2 SYDVKM. The CDR3 here is CASKAGGISGELFF. CDR3 DNA: TGTGCCAGCAAAGCGGGAGGGATTAGCGGGGAGCTGTTTTTT.

This sequence joins TRBV4-1 and TRBJ2-7, with TRBD1 matching over 12 bases. CDR1 is MGHRA and CDR2 is YSYEKL in the germline V gene. Unmatched junction bases numbered 6, after V lost 2 bases and J lost 7 bases. There are 15 residues in the CDR3. CDR3 bases: TGCGCCAGCAGCCAAACCGGGACAGGGGGCGAAGAGCAGTACTTC. Its protein product is CASSQTGTGGEEQYF.

V is TRBV10-3 and J is TRBJ1-4; TRBD1 is a possible D gene (5 bases). The CDR3 is made up of 15 amino acids. Trimming took 4 bases from V and 4 from J, leaving 13 bases between them. Germline values: CDR1 ENHRY, CDR2 SYGVKD. CDR3 loop: CAISGGRGDNEKLFF. CDR3 sequence (DNA): TGTGCCATCAGTGGAGGAAGGGGCGATAATGAAAAACTGTTTTTT.

V and J are TRBV6-1 and TRBJ1-2; D uncertain. The CDR3 has 13 amino acids. V gave up 2 bases and J gave up 3 bases, with 7 bases separating them. Per germline, CDR1 MNHNS and CDR2 SASEGT. CDR3 protein: CASSELADYGYTF. For the CDR3, the DNA is TGTGCCAGCAGTGAATTGGCGGACTATGGCTACACCTTC.

This chain links TRBV2 with TRBJ2-1, with D perhaps matching TRBD2 (5 bases). The germline gives CDR1 SNHLY, CDR2 FYNNEI. The CDR3 runs 14 residues. V dropped 0 bases and J dropped 7 bases, with 10 bases sitting between them. CDR3 nucleotide sequence: TGTGCCAGCAGTGAAGCGCGACTAAAAAATGAGCAGTTCTTC. Translating it yields CASSEARLKNEQFF.

This clone was observed once. The chain joins TRBV10-3 to TRBJ2-3; 15 positions agree with TRBD2. CDR1 and CDR2 from the germline V gene are ENHRY and SYGVKD. CDR3 length: 15 residues. V lost 8 bases to trimming and J lost 3 bases; unmatched junction nucleotides: 3. The CDR3 sequence is CAIGLAGGVTDTQYF. As DNA, the CDR3 is TGTGCCATCGGACTAGCGGGAGGGGTAACAGATACGCAGTATTTT.

The genes are TRBV5-4 and TRBJ2-2; 8 bases are a match to TRBD2. Germline assignment: CDR1 SGHNT and CDR2 YYREEE (reference sequence). V trimming: 4 bases; J trimming: 7 bases; junction bases outside the gene matches: 9. The CDR3 loop spans 15 amino acids. CDR3 region: CASSLSGGASGELFF. The CDR3 nucleotides are TGTGCCAGCAGCCTTTCCGGGGGGGCAAGCGGGGAGCTGTTTTTT.